The 19 T cell receptor beta chains below were found in one sample sequenced in a study of tumor-infiltrating lymphocytes in localized non-small cell lung cancer. Produced via immunoSEQ multiplex PCR; TCRdb's table is partial and in-frame only. The sample contains about 15,000 clones, around 80% of which appear only once. Sequenced material: lung tumor tissue. The source is a human donor with non-small cell lung cancer.

J is TRBJ1-2 and V is TRBV18; D is undetermined. CDR3 length: 14 amino acids. Trimming shortened V by 0 bases and J by 0 bases, and 5 bases separated the two germline ends. In germline, CDR1 is KGHSH, CDR2 LQKENI. The CDR3 DNA follows: TGTGCCAGCTCACCACCCGAAACTAACTATGGCTACACCTTC. Its translation: CASSPPETNYGYTF.

The rearrangement links TRBV27 to TRBJ1-2; unclear D gene. This CDR3 region has 14 residues. Germline V gene data show CDR1 as MNHEY and CDR2 as SMNVEV (reference sequence). Trimming pared 4 bases from V and 4 bases from J, leaving 13 bases between. The CDR3 here is CASSSVGKGYGYTF. CDR3 sequence (DNA): TGTGCCAGCAGTTCGGTAGGGAAGGGCTATGGCTACACCTTC.

The chain couples TRBV5-1 to TRBJ1-4, with 7 bases aligning to TRBD1. CDR3 length: 14 amino acids. J was trimmed by 8 bases and V by 3 bases; bases with no gene match: 7. CDR1 is SGHRS and CDR2 is YFSETQ in the germline V gene. The CDR3 coding sequence is TGCGCCAGCAGCTCGGGACAGACTGAGGAAAAACTGTTTTTT. Encoded protein: CASSSGQTEEKLFF.

This rearrangement joins TRBV21-1 to TRBJ2-4; no check of the table's D call, TRBD2, against the DNA was made. TRBV21-1 is described as a pseudogene. The CDR3 length is 21 residues. In DNA form, the CDR3 reads TGTGCCAGCAGCAAAGCGCTTTTGGGACTAGCGGGGACGCTAGCCAAAAACATTCAGTACTTC. It yields the protein CASSKALLGLAGTLAKNIQYF.

Here the CDR3 DNA reads TGCGCCAGCAGCCAAGATACAGGGAACCAAGGCTACACCTTC. This gives the protein CASSQDTGNQGYTF. The gene calls are TRBV4-3 and TRBJ1-2; a possible D gene is TRBD1 (6 bases). Germline V CDR1 and CDR2: LGHNA, YSLEER. The CDR3 contains 14 residues. Deletions cut 0 bases from V and 8 bases from J, with 13 bases between.

The chain uses TRBV5-1 and TRBJ2-7; 7 bases match TRBD1. The CDR3 contains 14 residues. Trimming cost V 3 bases and J 1 base; bases outside gene matches: 4. Germline V CDR1 and CDR2: SGHRS, YFSETQ. CDR3 loop: CASSSQTGSYEQYF. Here the CDR3 DNA reads TGCGCCAGCAGCTCTCAGACAGGGTCCTACGAGCAGTACTTC.

CDR3 nucleotide sequence: TGTGCCAGTAGTCCCCGGACAGGGGCACCCTATGGCTACACCTTC. Translated, it gives CASSPRTGAPYGYTF. The chain carries TRBV19 and TRBJ1-2, with 9 nucleotides matching TRBD1. The CDR3 extends over 15 amino acids. CDR1 and CDR2 (germline): LNHDA, SQIVND (reference sequence). The V segment lost 5 bases and the J segment 4 bases; nucleotides outside the gene matches: 8.

The gene calls are TRBV5-4 and TRBJ1-1, with 7 bases that match TRBD1. Trimming removed 0 bases from V and 3 bases from J; junction bases left unmatched: 8. The germline V gene encodes CDR1 SGHNT and CDR2 YYREEE (reference sequence). This CDR3 has 16 amino acids. The DNA of the CDR3 is TGTGCCAGCAGCTTGGCCGCTACTGGACAGGACACTGAAGCTTTCTTT. Translated: CASSLAATGQDTEAFF.

The V and J genes are TRBV11-2 and TRBJ2-1, with TRBD2 matching over 7 bases. Germline values: CDR1 SGHAT, CDR2 FQNNGV. The junction had 4 bases not matched to a gene; V was cut back by 5 bases and J by 9 bases. CDR3 length equals 12 residues. CDR3 in DNA: TGTGCCAGCAGCCAGACTAGCCTTGAGCAGTTCTTC. Translated: CASSQTSLEQFF. Looking up the rest from reference TRBV11-2 and TRBJ2-1 gives the full variable domain: EAGVAQSPRYKIIEKRQSVAFWCNPISGHATLYWYQQILGQGPKLLIQFQNNGVVDDSQLPKDRFSAERLKGVDSTLKIQPAKLEDSAVYLCASSQTSLEQFFGPGTRLTVL.

A note on this clone: Other DNA sequences in this specimen translate into the identical CDR3. The chain has TRBV4-3 and TRBJ1-5; D is ambiguous. Germline CDR1 LGHNA, CDR2 YSLEER. With 0 bases removed from V and 1 base from J, the gap between germline ends came to 7 bases. This CDR3 region has 15 residues. CDR3 residues: CASSQDGRSNQPQHF. CDR3 in DNA: TGCGCCAGCAGCCAAGATGGCAGGAGCAATCAGCCCCAGCATTTT.

The V call is TRBV2, the J call TRBJ2-7, with a weak D call TRBD2 (6 bases). Germline assignment: CDR1 SNHLY and CDR2 FYNNEI. With 3 bases removed from V and 1 base from J, the gap between germline ends came to 13 bases. The CDR3 loop spans 15 amino acids. CDR3 coding DNA: TGTGCCAGCAGTGATCCCTCGGGACTTTCCTACGAGCAGTACTTC. This translates into CASSDPSGLSYEQYF.

The rearrangement uses TRBV27 and TRBJ1-2; 7 positions agree with TRBD1. The length of the CDR3 is 15 residues. Germline lookup yields CDR1 MNHEY and CDR2 SMNVEV (reference sequence). V lost 5 bases to trimming and J lost 5 bases; unmatched junction nucleotides: 11. The CDR3 reads CASSTRQGTGYGYTF. The CDR3 DNA sequence: TGTGCCAGCAGTACCCGACAGGGAACGGGTTATGGCTACACCTTC.

This chain connects TRBV29-1 to TRBJ2-2, with TRBD1 matching 8 bases. Germline-derived CDR1 and CDR2 are SQVTM and ANQGSEA. With 1 base clipped from V and 5 bases from J, the junction kept 3 bases outside the gene matches. This CDR3 contains 14 residues. The DNA of the CDR3 is TGCAGCGTTGAAGGGACAGGGAAAACCGGGGAGCTGTTTTTT. It yields the protein CSVEGTGKTGELFF.

Only one count was recorded for this clone. The J gene is TRBJ2-7, the V gene TRBV5-1; 12 bases fit TRBD2. V was pared by 2 bases and J by 4 bases, with 7 bases of the junction left unmatched. There are 16 residues in the CDR3. Germline-derived CDR1 and CDR2 are SGHRS and YFSETQ. CDR3 DNA: TGCGCCAGCAGCTTTACGGGGACTAGCGGGTTATACGAGCAGTACTTC. This encodes CASSFTGTSGLYEQYF. The full variable domain, with the rest looked up from reference TRBV5-1 and TRBJ2-7, is KAGVTQTPRYLIKTRGQQVTLSCSPISGHRSVSWYQQTPGQGLQFLFEYFSETQRNKGNFPGRFSGRQFSNSRSEMNVSTLELGDSALYLCASSFTGTSGLYEQYFGPGTRLTVT.

The V and J genes are TRBV6-5 and TRBJ1-2; D gene uncertain. The CDR3 runs 14 residues. The germline V gene has CDR1 MNHEY and CDR2 SVGAGI. Trimming took 0 bases from V and 3 from J, leaving 8 bases between them. CDR3 amino acids: CASSYSSSDYGYTF. For the CDR3, the DNA is TGTGCCAGCAGTTACTCGTCCAGCGACTATGGCTACACCTTC.

This clone was observed a handful of times. The rearrangement uses TRBV5-5 and TRBJ2-7; D is perhaps TRBD2 (6 bases). Trimming shortened V by 3 bases and J by 2 bases, and 9 bases separated the two germline ends. Germline V gives CDR1 SGHKS, CDR2 YYEKEE (reference sequence). The CDR3 spans 13 residues. CDR3 in amino acids: CASSYGGTYEQYF. CDR3 coding DNA: TGTGCCAGCAGCTACGGCGGGACCTACGAGCAGTACTTC. Together with reference TRBV5-5 and TRBJ2-7, the CDR3 gives the full variable domain: DAGVTQSPTHLIKTRGQQVTLRCSPISGHKSVSWYQQVLGQGPQFIFQYYEKEERGRGNFPDRFSARQFPNYSSELNVNALLLGDSALYLCASSYGGTYEQYFGPGTRLTVT.

The chain joins TRBV5-1 to TRBJ2-1; TRBD2 is a possible D gene (6 bases). Trimming removed 4 bases from V and 2 bases from J, with 16 bases in between. The CDR3 runs to 16 residues. Germline V gene data show CDR1 as SGHRS and CDR2 as YFSETQ. CDR3: CASSAGLTYTYNEQFF. CDR3 DNA sequence: TGCGCCAGCAGCGCGGGGCTAACCTACACCTACAATGAGCAGTTCTTC.

V is TRBV25-1 and J is TRBJ2-7; TRBD1 or TRBD2 may be the D gene (6 bases each). The CDR3 extends over 15 amino acids. V dropped 4 bases and J dropped 4 bases, with 17 bases sitting between them. From germline, CDR1 is MGHDK and CDR2 SYGVNS. The CDR3 bases are TGTGCCAGCAGTGGATCGGGGGCCCTTAGGTACGAGCAGTACTTC. It translates to CASSGSGALRYEQYF.

In its sample, this clone was seen once. CDR3 protein: CASSPLSRGFTGELFF. CDR3 nucleotides: TGTGCCAGCAGTCCCCTCAGCCGAGGTTTCACCGGGGAGCTGTTTTTT. The genes are TRBV27 and TRBJ2-2; D is uncertain. V lost 5 bases and J 4 bases, leaving 17 bases between the germline ends. Germline V gene lookup returns CDR1 MNHEY and CDR2 SMNVEV (reference sequence). The length of the CDR3 is 16 residues.